This T cell receptor beta chain was sequenced in a study of blood T cells in healthy people across ages (dated by TCRdb to the mid-2010s). In terms of the full investigation: In model experiments, template switching captured about one uniquely barcoded TCR beta cDNA molecule for every two T cells. Age-related changes in TCR beta repertoire diversity were measured in the study by deep sequencing normalized with unique cDNA molecular identifiers. The donors were split into four age groups: young (average about 15 years), middle-aged (over 35), aged (more than 55) and long-lived (about 82). To avoid experimental bias, donors of different ages were distributed randomly across sequencing lanes. Using the same blood draw, the study looked at two additional independent replicas of 1 million unique cDNA reads for two donors, one aged 18 to 29 and the other aged 80 or older. Findings and caveats that apply to the study as a whole: Estimates of total diversity based on one million sequenced T cells were regarded as lower bounds and as underestimates. As age increased, observed TCR beta diversity per million T cells dropped in a roughly linear way, and a significant reduction was already evident by age roughly 36. The CMV infection status of donors was not known, potentially confounding age-related changes in expanded clonotypes. Since profiling was done on bulk unsorted PBMCs, naive and antigen-experienced compartments could not be conclusively compared. Observed TCR beta diversity correlated strongly with the percentage of naive T cells measured by flow cytometry. Compared with the aged group, more naive CD4+ T cells, fewer expanded clones and increased TCR diversity were shown by the long-lived group, suggesting age selection.

This clonotype was seen repeatedly, ten times or more. This receptor's antigen is unknown. Within one base of it there is no much larger clone, and no base qualities were kept. Systemically healthy Caucasian individuals from Russia, 35 to 50 in total and aged roughly 6 to 95 years, were included as donors. Ten milliliters of peripheral blood were drawn from each donor into EDTA-treated Vacutainer tubes. Ficoll-Paque density-gradient centrifugation was used to isolate PBMCs, with at least 6.5 million per sample. Total RNA, at least 5 micrograms per sample, was extracted from PBMCs with Trizol reagent. For every donor, an aliquot of PBMCs went through flow cytometry to measure the percentages of naive CD45RAhigh/CD27high T cells. The germline V gene (reference sequence) sets CDR1 to DFQATT and CDR2 to SNEGSKA. There are 14 amino acids in the CDR3, from cysteine to phenylalanine inclusive. Only the CDR3 region is kept as DNA, spanning 42 bases read in frame from base 1. V lost 5 bases and J lost 0 bases, and the count of bases not matched to a germline gene is 6.

Receptor libraries were prepared by 5' RACE. Reads for this sample came from an Illumina HiSeq 2500. A second PCR of roughly 7 to 12 cycles was performed with a sample-barcoded 5' primer and a J-beta primer mix. A unique molecular identifier was introduced onto each TCR beta cDNA molecule by a template-switch 5' adaptor carrying 12 random nucleotides. At least 2.5 million CDR3-containing paired-end reads were obtained from each sample. First-strand cDNA synthesis was performed from all RNA using the Mint cDNA synthesis kit, with priming by a TRBC-specific oligonucleotide. Following uracil-DNA glycosylase treatment, all cDNA underwent a first 18-cycle PCR with the universal primers M1SS and BC2_uni_R. The authors' pipeline ran thus. Each sample was normalized by randomly selecting 1 million high-quality reads, each carrying a distinct molecular identifier. Instead of being binned into consensus sequences, reads with shared molecular identifiers were discarded. MiTCR, run with a Q25 quality threshold and the strictest error-elimination algorithm, handled CDR3 identification, clonotype clustering and error correction. A nonparametric unseen species model using Euler transformation provided a lower-bound estimate of total TCR beta diversity. The raw public reads went through TCRdb reprocessing: fastp at Q25, MiXCR clone calling, in-frame beta chains kept. One record per CDR3 amino acid sequence lists the most common genes and DNA. TCRdb, not the authors, supplied the V and J calls. For this sample the table gives about 700,000 distinct CDR3 sequences, of which around 32% were detected only once. About 16% of the sample belongs to the ten largest clones.

The chain joins TRBV20-1 to TRBJ2-7; TRBD2 lines up with 8 middle nucleotides. The specimen sequenced was blood. This TCR was sampled from a woman older than 75 in good health. Donor details come from another sample of the same person, matched by shared clones. The nucleotide sequence is given as TGCAGTGCTTTCATTAGCGGGACCTCCTACGAGCAGTACTTC. The encoded protein is CSAFISGTSYEQYF.